This paragraph covers one TCR beta chain sequence. Its target is unknown. On average around 100,000 T cells per donor were immunosequenced. These data originate in a study of T cells in tuberculosis. Using immunoSEQ multiplex PCR, the repertoire was profiled, and TCRdb retains in-frame clones only, with some absent. The table has roughly 29,000 clones, more than 85% seen once; the top ten hold over 4%. After removal of 6 bases from V and 2 bases from J, the junction contained 8 bases not matched to a gene. Germline V gene data show CDR1 as SQVTM and CDR2 as ANQGSEA. The CDR3 is made up of 14 amino acids. Study findings and constraints: GMM-specific TCRs were nearer to active tuberculosis alpha repertoires, suggesting expansion. Shorter CDR3-alpha in active tuberculosis partly drove smaller distances. Selection depended on which cryopreserved specimens were available.

The receptor's source is a donor aged 10 to 29 with latent tuberculosis or without tuberculosis infection. Sequencing used PBMCs. The V and J genes are TRBV29-1 and TRBJ2-5, with 8 bases that match TRBD2. The CDR3 region has the DNA TGCAGCGTGGAACTAGCGGACAAGCAAGAGACCCAGTACTTC. It is translated as CSVELADKQETQYF.